A single count supports the clone carrying this T cell receptor (beta chain). Unmatched junction bases numbered 14, after V lost 2 bases and J lost 1 base. Germline assignment: CDR1 SGHTA and CDR2 FQGNSA. This CDR3 spans 18 amino acids. This sample was included in a study of blood T cell repertoires in COVID-19. In the source study's methods: Amplification of reference gene primers was used by the study to estimate nucleated cell counts. Method: immunoSEQ multiplex PCR; TCRdb's copy keeps in-frame clones and lacks some. The V and J calls and clone size were taken over from that table, and D and trimming were inferred from the DNA. The sample includes 330,000 or so clones, roughly 90% of them seen just once. Patients of the Seattle cohort, enrolled during active infection, were followed longitudinally.

Sequences were obtained from peripheral blood. This TCR came from a woman aged 60-75 years with COVID-19, enrolled during active disease. This rearrangement joins TRBV7-2 to TRBJ2-7, with 7 bases aligning to TRBD2. In nucleotides, the CDR3 is TGTGCCAGCAGCTTAAAGGGAGGGTGGCAGGGCCATTCCTACGAGCAGTACTTC. Protein sequence: CASSLKGGWQGHSYEQYF.